Listed here is a single T cell receptor (beta chain). Per the germline V gene, CDR1 is SGHRS and CDR2 is YFSETQ. Trimming stripped 4 bases from V and 2 bases from J, with 10 bases between. This CDR3 comprises 14 residues. This sample is part of a study of blood T cell repertoires in COVID-19. Study at large: COVID-19 samples collected from the United States, Italy and Spain covered acute and convalescent phases. PBMCs, B-cell-depleted T cells, or T cells were the source of the cDNA or gDNA that made up the material.

Original processing methods: The assay estimated nucleated cells by amplifying reference gene primers. Only in-frame clones appear in the TCRdb table, and some are missing; sequencing was by immunoSEQ multiplex PCR. That table supplies the V and J calls and clone size; D and trimming were determined from the DNA. The table includes tens of thousands of clones, approximately 90% detected once. The receptor's source is a young man with acute or convalescent COVID-19. Sequenced material: peripheral blood. The chain links TRBV5-1 to TRBJ1-5; the D gene is possibly TRBD1 (6 bases). CDR3 sequence (DNA): TGCGCCAGCAGCGTACAGGGAGGCAATCAGCCCCAGCATTTT. Protein sequence: CASSVQGGNQPQHF.